The rows below give T cell receptor beta chains drawn from one sample of a study of blood T cells in healthy people across ages. TCRdb redid the calling of the 5' RACE reads with MiXCR, one entry per CDR3 protein. The sample has over 600,000 distinct CDR3 sequences, roughly three fifths seen once. Sequencing was done on a sample of blood. Receptor source: a man aged 40-50 years in good health. Each CDR3 is given with its conserved first and last residue. D genes are given only for firm matches. A row's size may be missing; if present it is once, few, many or a size class.

abundance: NA; v_gene: TRBV4-3; d_gene: NA; j_gene: TRBJ1-1; CDR3nt: TGCGCCAGCAGCCTCAATGCGAGGACTGAAGCTTTCTTT; CDR3aa: CASSLNARTEAFF
abundance: once; v_gene: TRBV9; d_gene: NA; j_gene: TRBJ1-1; CDR3nt: TGTGCCAGCAGCTCGACCCGTCACGGCACTGAAGCTTTCTTT; CDR3aa: CASSSTRHGTEAFF
abundance: NA; v_gene: TRBV6-1; d_gene: TRBD2; j_gene: TRBJ2-7; CDR3nt: TGTGCCAGCAGTGAAGCGTCTCCCTTAGCGGGAGTAATCTACGAGCAGTACTTC; CDR3aa: CASSEASPLAGVIYEQYF
abundance: few; v_gene: TRBV14; d_gene: NA; j_gene: TRBJ2-1; CDR3nt: TGTGCCAGCAGCTTTCGGGGAGGCGGTGAGCAGTTCTTC; CDR3aa: CASSFRGGGEQFF
abundance: NA; v_gene: TRBV18; d_gene: TRBD2; j_gene: TRBJ2-7; CDR3nt: TGTGCCAGCTCACCTTTTTCAGGGAGGGTCCACGAGCAGTACTTC; CDR3aa: CASSPFSGRVHEQYF
abundance: NA; v_gene: TRBV9; d_gene: TRBD1; j_gene: TRBJ2-5; CDR3nt: TGTGCCAGCAGCGCGCACGGACAGGGGGCCCAGAAGACCCAGTACTTC; CDR3aa: CASSAHGQGAQKTQYF
abundance: NA; v_gene: TRBV27; d_gene: NA; j_gene: TRBJ1-2; CDR3nt: TGTGCCAGCAGCCCCAGGGGCGGGGGTAGCTACACCTTC; CDR3aa: CASSPRGGGSYTF
abundance: NA; v_gene: TRBV20-1; d_gene: NA; j_gene: TRBJ2-4; CDR3nt: TGCAGTGCCCCAAAGGGGGTGGTTGGGACCAAAAACATTCAGTACTTC; CDR3aa: CSAPKGVVGTKNIQYF
abundance: NA; v_gene: TRBV20-1; d_gene: TRBD2; j_gene: TRBJ2-3; CDR3nt: TGCAGTGCTACCGGACCGGGCGGGAGTATGTCCACAGATACGCAGTATTTT; CDR3aa: CSATGPGGSMSTDTQYF
abundance: once; v_gene: TRBV2; d_gene: NA; j_gene: TRBJ1-2; CDR3nt: TGTGCCAGCAGTGAGGTCAAGCTGCTGGATGGCTACACCTTC; CDR3aa: CASSEVKLLDGYTF
abundance: once; v_gene: TRBV6-5; d_gene: TRBD2; j_gene: TRBJ2-5; CDR3nt: TGTGCCAGCAGTAAAAATAGCGGGGTTACCGAAGAGACCCAGTACTTC; CDR3aa: CASSKNSGVTEETQYF
abundance: few; v_gene: TRBV7-2; d_gene: NA; j_gene: TRBJ1-5; CDR3nt: TGTGCCAGCAGCCCTGAGGGAGGGCGCAATCAGCCCCAGCATTTT; CDR3aa: CASSPEGGRNQPQHF
abundance: NA; v_gene: TRBV29-1; d_gene: TRBD2; j_gene: TRBJ2-7; CDR3nt: TGCAGCGTTGGGGAGGGATACGAGCAGTACTTC; CDR3aa: CSVGEGYEQYF
abundance: NA; v_gene: TRBV11-1; d_gene: TRBD1; j_gene: TRBJ2-7; CDR3nt: TGTGCCAGCAGCCCGACCAGGGGGCGAGGGAACGAGCAGTACTTC; CDR3aa: CASSPTRGRGNEQYF
abundance: few; v_gene: TRBV9; d_gene: NA; j_gene: TRBJ1-2; CDR3nt: TGTGCCAGCAGCGCTGACCACTATGGCTACACCTTC; CDR3aa: CASSADHYGYTF
abundance: NA; v_gene: TRBV9; d_gene: NA; j_gene: TRBJ2-5; CDR3nt: TGTGCCAGCAGCGTAGCTGGTACAGGCCTTCAAGAGACCCAGTACTTC; CDR3aa: CASSVAGTGLQETQYF
abundance: NA; v_gene: TRBV5-1; d_gene: NA; j_gene: TRBJ1-1; CDR3nt: TGCGCCTGCAGCCCAGTTATCAGGGGAAACACTGAAGCTTTCTTT; CDR3aa: CACSPVIRGNTEAFF
abundance: few; v_gene: TRBV12-5; d_gene: TRBD1; j_gene: TRBJ1-4; CDR3nt: TGTGCTAGTGGTTTTCAGACAGGGGCAACTAATGAAAAACTGTTTTTT; CDR3aa: CASGFQTGATNEKLFF
abundance: NA; v_gene: TRBV12-5; d_gene: NA; j_gene: TRBJ2-5; CDR3nt: TGTGCTAGTGGTTTGGGGGAGACAGGCAATAGGGAGCAGTACTTC; CDR3aa: CASGLGETGNREQYF
abundance: few; v_gene: TRBV7-9; d_gene: NA; j_gene: TRBJ2-4; CDR3nt: TGTGCCAGCAGCTACATGAGGGGAGCCAAAAACATTCAGTACTTC; CDR3aa: CASSYMRGAKNIQYF